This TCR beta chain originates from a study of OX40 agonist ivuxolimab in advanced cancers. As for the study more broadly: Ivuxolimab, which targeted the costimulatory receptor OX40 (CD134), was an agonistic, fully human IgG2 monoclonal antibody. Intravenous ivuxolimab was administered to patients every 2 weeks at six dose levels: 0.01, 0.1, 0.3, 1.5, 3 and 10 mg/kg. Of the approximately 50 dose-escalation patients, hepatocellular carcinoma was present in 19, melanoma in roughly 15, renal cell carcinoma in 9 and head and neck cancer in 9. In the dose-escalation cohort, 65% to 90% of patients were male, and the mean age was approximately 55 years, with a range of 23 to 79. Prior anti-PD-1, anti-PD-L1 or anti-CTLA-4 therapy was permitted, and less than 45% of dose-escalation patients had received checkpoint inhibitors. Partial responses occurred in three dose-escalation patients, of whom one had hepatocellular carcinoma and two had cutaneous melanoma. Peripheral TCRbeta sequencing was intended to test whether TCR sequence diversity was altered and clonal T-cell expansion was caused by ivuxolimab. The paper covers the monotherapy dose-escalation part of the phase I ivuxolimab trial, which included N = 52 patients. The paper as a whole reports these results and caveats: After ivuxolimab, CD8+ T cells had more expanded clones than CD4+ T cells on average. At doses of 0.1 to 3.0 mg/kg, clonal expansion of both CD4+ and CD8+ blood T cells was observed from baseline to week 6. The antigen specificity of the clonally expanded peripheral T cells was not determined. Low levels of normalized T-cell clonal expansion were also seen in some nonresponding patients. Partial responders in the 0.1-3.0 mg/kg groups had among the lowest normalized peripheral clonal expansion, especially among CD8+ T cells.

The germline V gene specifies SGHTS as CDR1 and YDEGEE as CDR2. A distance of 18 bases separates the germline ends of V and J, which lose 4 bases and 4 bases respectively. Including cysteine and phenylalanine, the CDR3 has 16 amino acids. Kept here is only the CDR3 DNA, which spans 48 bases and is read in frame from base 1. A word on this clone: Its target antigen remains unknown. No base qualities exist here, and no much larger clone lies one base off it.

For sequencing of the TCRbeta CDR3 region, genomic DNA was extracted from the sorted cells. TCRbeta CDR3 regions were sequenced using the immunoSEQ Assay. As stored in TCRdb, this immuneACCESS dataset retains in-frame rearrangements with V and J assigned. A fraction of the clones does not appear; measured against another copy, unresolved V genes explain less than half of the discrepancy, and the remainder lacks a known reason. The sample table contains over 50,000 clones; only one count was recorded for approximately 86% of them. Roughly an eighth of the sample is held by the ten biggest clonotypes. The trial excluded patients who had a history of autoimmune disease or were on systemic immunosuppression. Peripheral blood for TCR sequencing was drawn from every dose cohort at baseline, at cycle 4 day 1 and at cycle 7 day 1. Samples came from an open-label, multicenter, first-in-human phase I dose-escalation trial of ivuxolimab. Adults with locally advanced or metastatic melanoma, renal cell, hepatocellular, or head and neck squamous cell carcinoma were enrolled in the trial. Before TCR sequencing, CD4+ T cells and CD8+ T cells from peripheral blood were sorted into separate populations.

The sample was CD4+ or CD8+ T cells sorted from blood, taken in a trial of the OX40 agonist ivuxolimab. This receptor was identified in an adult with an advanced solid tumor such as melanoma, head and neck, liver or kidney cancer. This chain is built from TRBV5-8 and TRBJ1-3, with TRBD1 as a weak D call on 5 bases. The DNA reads TGTGCCAGCAGCGTCAAAATCAGGGCTTCAGGAAACACCATATATTTT. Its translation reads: CASSVKIRASGNTIYF.